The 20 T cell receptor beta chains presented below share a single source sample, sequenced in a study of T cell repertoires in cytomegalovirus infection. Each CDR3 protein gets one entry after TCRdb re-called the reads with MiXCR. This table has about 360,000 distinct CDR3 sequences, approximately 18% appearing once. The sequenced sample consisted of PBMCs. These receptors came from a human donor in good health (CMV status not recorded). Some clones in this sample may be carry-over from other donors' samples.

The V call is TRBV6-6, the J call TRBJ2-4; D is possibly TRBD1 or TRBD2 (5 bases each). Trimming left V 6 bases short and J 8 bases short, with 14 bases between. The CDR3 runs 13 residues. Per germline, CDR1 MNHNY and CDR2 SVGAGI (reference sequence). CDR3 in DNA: TGTGCCAGCAGGGACGCCCTGGGGGACATTCAGTACTTC. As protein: CASRDALGDIQYF.

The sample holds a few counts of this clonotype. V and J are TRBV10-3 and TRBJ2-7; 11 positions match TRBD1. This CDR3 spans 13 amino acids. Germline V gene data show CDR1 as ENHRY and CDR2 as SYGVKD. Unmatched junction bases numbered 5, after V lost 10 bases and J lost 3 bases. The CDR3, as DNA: TGTGCCACGACCGGGACAGGGGGCTACGAGCAGTACTTC. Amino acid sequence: CATTGTGGYEQYF.

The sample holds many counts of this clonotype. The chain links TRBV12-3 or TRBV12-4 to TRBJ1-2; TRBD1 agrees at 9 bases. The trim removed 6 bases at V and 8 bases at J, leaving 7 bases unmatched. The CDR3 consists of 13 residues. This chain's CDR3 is CASSKGQGDGYTF. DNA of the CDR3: TGTGCCAGCAGCAAGGGACAGGGAGACGGCTACACCTTC.

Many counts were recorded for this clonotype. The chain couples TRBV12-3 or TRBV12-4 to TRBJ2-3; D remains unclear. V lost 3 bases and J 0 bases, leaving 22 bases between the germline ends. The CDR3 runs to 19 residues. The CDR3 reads CASSFPKQPDDSSTDTQYF. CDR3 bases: TGTGCCAGCAGTTTCCCCAAGCAACCGGATGATTCTAGCACAGATACGCAGTATTTT.

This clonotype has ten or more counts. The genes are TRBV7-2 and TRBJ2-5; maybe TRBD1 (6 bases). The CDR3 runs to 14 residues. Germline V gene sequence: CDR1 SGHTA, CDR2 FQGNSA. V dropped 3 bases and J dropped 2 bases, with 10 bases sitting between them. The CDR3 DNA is TGTGCCAGCAGCTTGGGGGCTTCACAAGAGACCCAGTACTTC. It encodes CASSLGASQETQYF.

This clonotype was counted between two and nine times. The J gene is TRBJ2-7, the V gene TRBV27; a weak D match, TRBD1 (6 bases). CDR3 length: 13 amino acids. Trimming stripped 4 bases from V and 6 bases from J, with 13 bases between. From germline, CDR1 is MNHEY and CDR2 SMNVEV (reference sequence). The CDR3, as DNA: TGTGCCAGCAGTTCAGGACAGTATTTCGAGCAGTACTTC. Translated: CASSSGQYFEQYF.

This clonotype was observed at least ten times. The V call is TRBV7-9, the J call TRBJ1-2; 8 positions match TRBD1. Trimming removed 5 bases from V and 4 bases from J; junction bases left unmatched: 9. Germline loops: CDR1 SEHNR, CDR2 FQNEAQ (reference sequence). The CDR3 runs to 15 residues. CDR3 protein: CASSPGQGGLYGYTF. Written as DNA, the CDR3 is TGTGCCAGCAGCCCCGGACAGGGTGGGCTCTATGGCTACACCTTC.

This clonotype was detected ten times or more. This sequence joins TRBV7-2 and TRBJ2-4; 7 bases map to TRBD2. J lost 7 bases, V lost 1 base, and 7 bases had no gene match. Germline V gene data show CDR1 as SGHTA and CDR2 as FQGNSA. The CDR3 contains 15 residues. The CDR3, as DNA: TGTGCCAGCAGCTTAGGTGGGGGGAGGGCCAACATTCAGTACTTC. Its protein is CASSLGGGRANIQYF.

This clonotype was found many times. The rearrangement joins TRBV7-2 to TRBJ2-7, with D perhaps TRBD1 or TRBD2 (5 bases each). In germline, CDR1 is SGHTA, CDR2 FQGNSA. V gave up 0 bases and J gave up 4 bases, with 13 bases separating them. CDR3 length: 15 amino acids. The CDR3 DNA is TGTGCCAGCAGCTTAGCGGGACGAGCTACTTACGAGCAGTACTTC. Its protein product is CASSLAGRATYEQYF. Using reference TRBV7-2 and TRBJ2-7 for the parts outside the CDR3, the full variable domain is GAGVSQSPSNKVTEKGKDVELRCDPISGHTALYWYRQSLGQGLEFLIYFQGNSAPDKSGLPSDRFSAERTGGSVSTLTIQRTQQEDSAVYLCASSLAGRATYEQYFGPGTRLTVT.

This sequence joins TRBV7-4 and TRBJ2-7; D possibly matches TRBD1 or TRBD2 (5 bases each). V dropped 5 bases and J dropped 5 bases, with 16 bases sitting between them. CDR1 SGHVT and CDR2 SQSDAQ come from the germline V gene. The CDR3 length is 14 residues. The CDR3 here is CASSPWGSHDEQYF. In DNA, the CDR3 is TGTGCCAGCAGCCCCTGGGGGAGTCACGACGAGCAGTACTTC.

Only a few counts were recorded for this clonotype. The CDR3 region has the DNA TGCAGCGCGGGACATTCGAACACTGAAGCTTTCTTT. Protein product: CSAGHSNTEAFF. The J gene is TRBJ1-1, the V gene TRBV29-1, with a weak D call TRBD1 (6 bases). Germline values: CDR1 SQVTM, CDR2 ANQGSEA. Trimming removed 7 bases from V and 1 base from J, with 10 bases in between. The CDR3 sequence is 12 residues long.

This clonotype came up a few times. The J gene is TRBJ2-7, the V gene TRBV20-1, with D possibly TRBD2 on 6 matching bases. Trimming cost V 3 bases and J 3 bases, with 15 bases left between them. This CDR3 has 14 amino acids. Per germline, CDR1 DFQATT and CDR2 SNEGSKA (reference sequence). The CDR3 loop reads CSASPPGLIYEQYF. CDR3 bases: TGCAGTGCTAGCCCGCCGGGACTTATCTACGAGCAGTACTTC.

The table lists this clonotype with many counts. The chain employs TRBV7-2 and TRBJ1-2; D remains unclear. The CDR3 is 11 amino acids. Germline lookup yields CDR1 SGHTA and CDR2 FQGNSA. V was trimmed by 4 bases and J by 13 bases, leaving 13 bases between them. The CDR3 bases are TGTGCCAGCAGCTCCTTCGAGTTTTCCACCTTC. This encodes CASSSFEFSTF.

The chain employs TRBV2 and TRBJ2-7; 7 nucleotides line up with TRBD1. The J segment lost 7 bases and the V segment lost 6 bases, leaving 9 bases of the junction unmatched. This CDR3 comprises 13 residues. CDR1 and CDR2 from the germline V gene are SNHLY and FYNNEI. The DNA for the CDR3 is TGTGCCAGCAGACTAGAGGGGGCTTATGAGCAGTACTTC. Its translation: CASRLEGAYEQYF.

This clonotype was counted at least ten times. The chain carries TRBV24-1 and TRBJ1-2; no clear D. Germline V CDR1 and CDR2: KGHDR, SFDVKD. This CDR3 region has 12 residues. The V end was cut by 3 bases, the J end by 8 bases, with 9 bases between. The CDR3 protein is CATSDTLGGYTF. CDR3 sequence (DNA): TGTGCCACCAGTGATACCCTGGGGGGCTACACCTTC.

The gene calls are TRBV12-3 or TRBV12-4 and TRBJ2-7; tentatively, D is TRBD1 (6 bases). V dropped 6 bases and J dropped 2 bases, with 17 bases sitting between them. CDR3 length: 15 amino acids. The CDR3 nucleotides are TGTGCCAGCAGCAAACAGGGTGACGGCGCCTACGAGCAGTACTTC. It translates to CASSKQGDGAYEQYF.

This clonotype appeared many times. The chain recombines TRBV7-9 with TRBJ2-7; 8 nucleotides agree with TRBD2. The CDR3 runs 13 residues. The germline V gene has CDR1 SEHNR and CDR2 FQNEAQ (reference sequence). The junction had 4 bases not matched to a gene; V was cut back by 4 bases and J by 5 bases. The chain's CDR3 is CASSSTSENEQYF. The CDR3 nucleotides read TGTGCCAGCAGCTCGACTAGCGAAAACGAGCAGTACTTC.

This CDR3 reads CASSRLVGFYEQYF. The CDR3 DNA follows: TGTGCCAGCAGCCGCCTAGTGGGATTCTACGAGCAGTACTTC. The chain links TRBV11-2 to TRBJ2-7; D remains unclear. This CDR3 spans 14 amino acids. The germline CDR1 and CDR2 sequences are SGHAT and FQNNGV. V was trimmed by 5 bases and J by 3 bases, leaving 14 bases between them.

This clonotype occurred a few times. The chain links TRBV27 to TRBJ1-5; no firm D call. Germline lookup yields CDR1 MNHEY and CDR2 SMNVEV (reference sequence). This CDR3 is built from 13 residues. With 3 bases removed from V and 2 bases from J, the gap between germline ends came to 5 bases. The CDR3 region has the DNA TGTGCCAGCAGTTTCATGGGCAATCAGCCCCAGCATTTT. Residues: CASSFMGNQPQHF.

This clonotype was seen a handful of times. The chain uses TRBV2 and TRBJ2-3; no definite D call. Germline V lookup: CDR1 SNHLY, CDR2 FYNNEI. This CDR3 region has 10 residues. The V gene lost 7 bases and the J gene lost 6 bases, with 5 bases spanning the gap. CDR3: CASMTDTQYF. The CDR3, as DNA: TGTGCCAGCATGACCGATACGCAGTATTTT.